This is a list of T cell receptor beta chains from one sample in a study of cytomegalovirus exposure and HLA in healthy donors. The table came from immunoSEQ multiplex PCR; TCRdb's copy has only in-frame clones and leaves some out. This table has under 200,000 clones, approximately 80% appearing once. Specimen: PBMCs. The receptor source for this set is a woman aged 50 to 60 in good health and CMV-seropositive. Each CDR3 is given with its conserved first and last residue. D genes are given only for firm matches. Only some rows state a clone size, as once, few, many or a class for expanded clones.

v_call,clone_size,d_call,j_call,cdr3_aa,cdr3_nt
TRBV29-1,.,TRBD1,TRBJ2-3,CSVGDSPTDTQYF,TGCAGCGTTGGGGACAGTCCCACAGATACGCAGTATTTT
TRBV11-2,once,TRBD2,TRBJ2-1,CASSLLAGAHEQFF,TGTGCCAGCAGCTTACTAGCGGGGGCCCATGAGCAGTTCTTC
TRBV9,.,.,TRBJ1-6,CASSADTERSPLHF,TGTGCCAGCAGCGCAGACACGGAAAGATCACCCCTCCACTTT
TRBV11-2,.,.,TRBJ1-2,CASSLEGGGRNYGYTF,TGTGCCAGCAGCTTAGAAGGGGGGGGACGTAACTATGGCTACACCTTC
TRBV29-1,few,TRBD1,TRBJ1-2,CSVQGAGGYTF,TGCAGCGTCCAGGGGGCGGGAGGCTACACCTTC
TRBV6-7,.,.,TRBJ1-4,CASRPRGVTNEKLFF,TGTGCCAGCAGGCCTCGGGGAGTAACTAATGAAAAACTGTTTTTT
TRBV6-5,.,TRBD1,TRBJ2-7,CASSYEGANEQYF,TGTGCCAGCAGTTACGAGGGGGCCAACGAGCAGTACTTC
TRBV18,once,.,TRBJ2-7,CASSPRAGEQYF,TGTGCCAGCTCACCAAGGGCGGGCGAGCAGTACTTC
TRBV6-5,.,.,TRBJ2-5,CASTPEGKTQYF,TGTGCCAGCACCCCCGAGGGAAAGACCCAGTACTTC
TRBV19,.,TRBD2,TRBJ2-5,CASSSQAGVPQETQYF,TGTGCCAGTAGTTCACAAGCGGGGGTACCCCAAGAGACCCAGTACTTC
TRBV5-1,.,TRBD1,TRBJ1-5,CASSLNGQAGQPQHF,TGCGCCAGCAGCTTGAATGGACAGGCCGGTCAGCCCCAGCATTTT
TRBV19,.,.,TRBJ2-1,CASSIVQGSYNEQFF,TGTGCCAGTAGCATCGTGCAGGGCTCCTACAATGAGCAGTTCTTC
TRBV2,once,TRBD2,TRBJ2-7,CASSLAAGGAYEQYF,TGTGCCAGCAGTCTGGCAGCGGGGGGCGCCTACGAGCAGTACTTC
TRBV4-1,.,.,TRBJ1-5,CASSQEFQGGRPQHF,TGCGCCAGCAGCCAAGAGTTTCAGGGAGGCCGGCCCCAGCATTTT
TRBV2,.,TRBD1,TRBJ1-6,CASRSSTGNNSPLHF,TGTGCCAGCAGATCATCGACAGGGAATAATTCACCCCTCCACTTT
TRBV7-2,.,TRBD2,TRBJ2-2,CASSARRLAGGRSGELFF,TGTGCCAGCAGCGCCCGGCGACTAGCGGGGGGAAGGTCCGGGGAGCTGTTTTTT
TRBV11-2,.,.,TRBJ2-4,CASSLSRGGNIQYF,TGTGCCAGCAGCTTAAGCAGGGGAGGGAACATTCAGTACTTC